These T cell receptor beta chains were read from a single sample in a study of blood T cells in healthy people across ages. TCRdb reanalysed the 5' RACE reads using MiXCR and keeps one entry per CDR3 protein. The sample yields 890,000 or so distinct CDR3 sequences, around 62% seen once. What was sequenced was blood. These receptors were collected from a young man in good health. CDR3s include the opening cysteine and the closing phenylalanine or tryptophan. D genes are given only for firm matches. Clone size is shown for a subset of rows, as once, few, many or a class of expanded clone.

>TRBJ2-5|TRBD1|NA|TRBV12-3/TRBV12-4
CASSYPGQGYQETQYF
TGTGCCAGCAGCTATCCGGGACAGGGATACCAAGAGACCCAGTACTTC
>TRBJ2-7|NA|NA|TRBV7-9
CASSLDRQDPYEQYF
TGTGCCAGCAGCTTAGATCGACAGGATCCCTACGAGCAGTACTTC
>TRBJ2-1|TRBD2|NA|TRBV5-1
CASSPHASGGTYNEQFF
TGCGCCAGCAGCCCCCACGCTAGCGGGGGTACTTACAATGAGCAGTTCTTC
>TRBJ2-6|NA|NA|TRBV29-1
CSVAHGRLSGANVLTF
TGCAGCGTTGCCCATGGACGGCTTTCTGGGGCCAACGTCCTGACTTTC
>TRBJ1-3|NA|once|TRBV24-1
CATSNPWESGNTIYF
TGTGCCACCAGCAACCCGTGGGAGTCTGGAAACACCATATATTTT
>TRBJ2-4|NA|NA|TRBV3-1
CASSQEAGNIQYF
TGTGCCAGCAGCCAGGAGGCTGGAAACATTCAGTACTTC
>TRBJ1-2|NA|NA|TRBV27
CATYTTALSGYTF
TGTGCCACCTACACCACAGCGCTTAGTGGGTACACCTTC
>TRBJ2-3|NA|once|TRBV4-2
CASSQEGASSTDTQYF
TGTGCCAGCAGCCAAGAGGGAGCGTCGAGCACAGATACGCAGTATTTT
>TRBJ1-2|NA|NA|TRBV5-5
CASSLVRAGPQSYGYTF
TGTGCCAGCAGCTTGGTCAGAGCCGGGCCACAGAGTTATGGCTACACCTTC
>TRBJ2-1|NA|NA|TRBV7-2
CAGGRRSYNEQFF
TGTGCCGGGGGGAGACGCTCCTACAATGAGCAGTTCTTC
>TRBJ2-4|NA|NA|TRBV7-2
CASSYRTGLGYF
TGTGCCAGCAGCTACCGGACTGGCTTGGGGTACTTC
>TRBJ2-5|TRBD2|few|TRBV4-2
CASSPRLAGGILRGETQYF
TGTGCCAGCAGCCCTCGACTAGCGGGGGGGATTTTACGGGGAGAGACCCAGTACTTC
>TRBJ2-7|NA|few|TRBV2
CASSEMSSNPYEQYF
TGTGCCAGCAGTGAAATGTCTAGCAACCCCTACGAGCAGTACTTC
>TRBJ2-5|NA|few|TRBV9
CASSAGQTQETQYF
TGTGCCAGCAGCGCTGGACAGACTCAAGAGACCCAGTACTTC
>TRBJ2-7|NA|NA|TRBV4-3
CASSQTRVGTYEQYF
TGCGCCAGCAGCCAAACCAGGGTAGGGACCTACGAGCAGTACTTC
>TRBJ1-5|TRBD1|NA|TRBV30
CACDRGERQPQHF
TGTGCCTGTGACAGGGGAGAGAGGCAGCCCCAGCATTTT
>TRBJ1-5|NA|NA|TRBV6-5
CASSYSSLRTRQHF
TGTGCCAGCAGTTACTCGAGTCTGCGAACTCGCCAGCATTTT
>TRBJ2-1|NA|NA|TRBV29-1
CSGGDPKFEQFF
TGCAGCGGCGGGGACCCGAAGTTTGAGCAGTTCTTC
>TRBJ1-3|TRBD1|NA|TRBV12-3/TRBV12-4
CASSLAGQGVMNTIYF
TGTGCCAGCAGTTTAGCTGGACAGGGGGTAATGAACACCATATATTTT